A selection of T cell receptor beta chains follows, all from one sample in a study of T cell responses to AZD1222 COVID-19 vaccine. Profiled with immunoSEQ multiplex PCR; TCRdb holds only in-frame clones, not every one. The table shows 96,000 or so clones, with 90% occurring only once. This specimen consisted of peripheral blood, obtained on day 0 of AZD1222 vaccination. These receptors were taken from an adult in good health. The CDR3 runs from the conserved cysteine through the conserved F or W.

CDR3	V	J
CSVTPGQGALYNEQFF	TRBV29-1	TRBJ2-1
CASSRADLVGEQYF	TRBV6-5	TRBJ2-7
CASSLGFFSNQPQHF	TRBV7-8	TRBJ1-5
CASSQDIGQANQPQHF	TRBV4-3	TRBJ1-5
CASSPNGLAKNIQYF	TRBV11-3	TRBJ2-4
CASGSNEQFF	TRBV6-5	TRBJ2-1
CASSLDGLAGGFHNEQFF	TRBV28	TRBJ2-1
CASSLFVATEQFF	TRBV7-9	TRBJ2-1
CASSFPGTSGGNEQFF	TRBV13	TRBJ2-1
CASSPLDRVGETQYF	TRBV3-1/TRBV3-2	TRBJ2-5
CASSFSPPPGEQYF	TRBV27	TRBJ2-7
CASSIAGEPYEQYF	TRBV9	TRBJ2-7
CASSFSNGGHNEKLFF	TRBV11-3	TRBJ1-4
CASSESRDTGELFF	TRBV25-1	TRBJ2-2
CASSEQGPTGELFF	TRBV2	TRBJ2-2
CASSPARGNQPQHF	TRBV7-2	TRBJ1-5
CASSEYWDRVAITEAFF	TRBV2	TRBJ1-1
CASSLVTGLGYNEQFF	TRBV11-3	TRBJ2-1
CASSQGAAAAQYF	TRBV7-3	TRBJ2-5
CATSLGRQGRAGELFF	TRBV24-1	TRBJ2-2
CASSPYGNQPQHF	TRBV6-2/TRBV6-3	TRBJ1-5
CASSQATGGNSPLHF	TRBV3-1/TRBV3-2	TRBJ1-6
CASSKGSRDRAQETQYF	TRBV21-1	TRBJ2-5
CASSGLAGAYEQYF	TRBV2	TRBJ2-7
CASSRSSGRRETQYF	TRBV28	TRBJ2-5
CASSLARATDTQYF	TRBV11-2	TRBJ2-3
CATSDCPRGPGEQFF	TRBV24-1	TRBJ2-1
CASSQLTAYGYTF	TRBV11-2	TRBJ1-2
CASSAEWRTTTGELFF	TRBV7-8	TRBJ2-2
CASSLLGQDYEQYF	TRBV5-4	TRBJ2-7
CATNGSDGDRTGNTIYF	TRBV24-1	TRBJ1-3
CASSFLYEQYF	TRBV6-2/TRBV6-3	TRBJ2-7
CASSLGQGKQPQHF	TRBV28	TRBJ1-5
CASSLFRSPLHF	TRBV28	TRBJ1-6
CASSLGGTGGESYGYTF	TRBV7-2	TRBJ1-2
CASSYSTGDGYTF	TRBV6-2/TRBV6-3	TRBJ1-2
CASSGGTASYNEQFF	TRBV5-1	TRBJ2-1
CASSSSGSPYNEQFF	TRBV7-2	TRBJ2-1
CASSTGQFTGELFF	TRBV7-3	TRBJ2-2
CASSSRPRDRSSGANVLTF	TRBV7-9	TRBJ2-6
CASSPDRGEGAFF	TRBV6-2/TRBV6-3	TRBJ1-1
CASRSWGYNEQFF	TRBV2	TRBJ2-1
CASGGGETQYF	TRBV9	TRBJ2-5
CSVPRDSSEQYF	TRBV29-1	TRBJ2-7
CASSNSGSLENEQFF	TRBV9	TRBJ2-1
CASSQGLASTDTQYF	TRBV3-1/TRBV3-2	TRBJ2-3
CASSFAGGDEQFF	TRBV7-2	TRBJ2-1
CASSAGQGVDTDTQYF	TRBV19	TRBJ2-3
CASSQGGRTSGRTYYNEQFF	TRBV3-1/TRBV3-2	TRBJ2-1
CASSIQGGADTQYF	TRBV19	TRBJ2-3
CASSPRVNYGYTF	TRBV9	TRBJ1-2
CATQGNFYEQYF	TRBV19	TRBJ2-7
CASKWAGESYEQYF	TRBV6-5	TRBJ2-7
CASCTGDVYGYTF	TRBV28	TRBJ1-2
CATSDFRGSTDTQYF	TRBV24-1	TRBJ2-3
CASTGHGGSPLHF	TRBV19	TRBJ1-6
CASSIGGAQREPQHF	TRBV19	TRBJ1-5
CASSLELAGYNEQFF	TRBV27	TRBJ2-1